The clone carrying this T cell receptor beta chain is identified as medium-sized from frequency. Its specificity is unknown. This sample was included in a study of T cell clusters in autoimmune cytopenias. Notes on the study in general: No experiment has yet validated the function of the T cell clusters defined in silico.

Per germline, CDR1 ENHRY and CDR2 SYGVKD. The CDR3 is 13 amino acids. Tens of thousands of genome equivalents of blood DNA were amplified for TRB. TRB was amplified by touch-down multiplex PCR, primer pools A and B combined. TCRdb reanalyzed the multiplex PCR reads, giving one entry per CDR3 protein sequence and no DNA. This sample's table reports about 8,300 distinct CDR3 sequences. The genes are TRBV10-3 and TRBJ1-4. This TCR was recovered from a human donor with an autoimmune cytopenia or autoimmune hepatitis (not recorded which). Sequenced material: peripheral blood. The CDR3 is CAINAGLNEKLFF.